This T cell receptor (beta chain) was captured by sequencing in a study of T cells after yellow fever vaccination (dated by TCRdb to between 2018 and 2020). Study-level background: The SMART-Seq v4 Ultra Low Input RNA kit was used to prepare libraries from fractions with low cell numbers. To track T-cell clones before and after primary and booster YFV17D yellow fever vaccination, bulk TCR alpha and beta repertoires were sequenced longitudinally. Two healthy male donors, one aged 18 to 30 and one aged 30 to 40 years, were included in the cohort. Blood was drawn at multiple timepoints before and after primary and secondary immunization, with bulk PBMC replicates and cell subsets isolated. Study-level results and caveats: The secondary T-cell response was found to be weaker but faster than the primary response, with a peak reached on day 5 rather than on day 15. A small fraction of clonotypes showed up in both the CD4 and CD8 compartments, probably as a result of convergent recombination. After the booster, most clones that had expanded after primary vaccination were detected again (roughly 95% of CD4 and roughly nine tenths of CD8), suggesting broad maintenance of memory. Because only two donors were included in the study, the extent to which the findings can be generalized is limited. Because abundant contaminating clonotypes from the bulk population could be contained in FACS-sorted repertoires, computational filtering was required.

At the junction V is shortened by 3 bases and J by 6 bases, with 10 bases in between. CDR1 is given as SGHTA and CDR2 as FQGNSA, both from the germline V gene. The CDR3 runs 13 residues from the cysteine to the phenylalanine. Of all the DNA, just the CDR3 is kept, 39 bases in frame from base 1. Data came from an Illumina NovaSeq 6000. TCR cDNA was synthesized by 5'RACE template switching, which introduced a universal primer site and unique molecular identifiers. Priming for cDNA synthesis came from both the TCR alpha and TCR beta constant segments. Libraries were amplified in two PCR steps, with sample barcodes and sequencing adapters added in the second step. Sequencing of the libraries was done on either Illumina HiSeq 2500 (2x100 bp) or NovaSeq (2x150 bp). As for the original processing: Reads were demultiplexed and collapsed into UMI consensus sequences with MIGEC, and V(D)J alignment was performed with MiXCR. Clonotypes responding to the vaccine were identified with edgeR on replicate PBMC samples, with the criteria of FDR below 0.01 and a log2 fold change above 5 up to day 15. Each bulk clonotype received a CD4 or CD8 identity based on whether the sequenced CD4 or CD8 repertoire contained that clonotype at higher abundance. The raw public data were reprocessed by TCRdb itself: fastp quality trimming at Q25, MiXCR clonotype calling, in-frame beta chains only. Rows matching on CDR3 protein sequence are summarized as one entry with the most common DNA and genes. TCRdb, not the original authors, processed these V and J calls. For this sample there are 200,000 to 250,000 distinct CDR3 sequences; 3.2% appear just once. Clones ranked in the top ten supply roughly 3% of the sample.

The table lists this clonotype with a few counts. It has no known antigen specificity. No base quality values were provided; no much bigger clone lies one nucleotide off. The treatment or condition label on this specimen signifies: live attenuated yellow fever vaccine strain. A standard Ficoll-Paque protocol was used to isolate PBMCs from peripheral blood. Dynabeads CD4 and CD8 positive selection kits were used to isolate CD4 and CD8 T-cell fractions. RNA was extracted with TriZol from bulk PBMCs, CD4 and CD8 fractions, and dextramer-positive and dextramer-negative fractions. The sequence was collected from a man in his late teens or twenties who received the YFV17D yellow fever vaccine. The V and J segments used are TRBV7-2 and TRBJ2-3; no D gene is confidently identified. Specimen: CD4+ T cells sorted from PBMCs, collected 10 days after the yellow fever booster vaccination. The CDR3: CASSFAPTDTQYF. The DNA sequence follows: TGTGCCAGCAGCTTCGCGCCAACTGATACGCAGTATTTT.